The sequence of this T cell receptor beta chain was determined in a study of blood T cells in healthy people across ages. Overall study results and limits: When set beside aged donors, long-lived donors presented more naive CD4+ cells and higher diversity. In older individuals, TCR beta diversity per million T cells was lower, falling roughly linearly with age. Diversity estimated from one million T cells was considered an underestimate.

In regard to this clonotype: Its specificity is unknown.

V shed 1 base and J 4 bases; nucleotides not matched to a gene: 13. Germline V CDR1 and CDR2: SGHAT, FQNNGV. The CDR3 runs 18 residues. The use of a sample-barcoded 5' primer and a J-beta primer mix characterized a second PCR of about 7 to 12 cycles. TCRdb re-called the 5' RACE reads with MiXCR, one entry per CDR3 protein. The sample lists fewer than 800,000 distinct CDR3 sequences; roughly 25% were seen once. The sample was also reused in another study, on T cells of mothers and their children. Turning to that study: Researchers report slightly higher, though non-significant, overlap in related mother-child pairs than in unrelated pairs.

The TCR comes from a boy under 18 in good health. The chain uses TRBV11-2 and TRBJ2-1; TRBD2 matches 7 bases. The sample comprised blood. The CDR3 region has the DNA TGTGCCAGCAGCTTAGCTGTCTCCGGGAGGACTAGGTACAATGAGCAGTTCTTC. This encodes CASSLAVSGRTRYNEQFF.